The entry below describes one T cell receptor beta chain. This specimen comes from a study of blood T cell repertoires in COVID-19. Study details: Samples of COVID-19 (acute and convalescent) were obtained from the United States, Italy and Spain.

TCRdb's table, derived via immunoSEQ multiplex PCR, lists solely in-frame clones and lacks some. The repertoire consists of about 140,000 clones, with 80% to 90% occurring once and the leading ten covering around 10%. The sample comprised peripheral blood. The TCR sequence derives from a woman older than 75 with acute or convalescent COVID-19.

This CDR3 reads CASSLGQTNEQFF. CDR3 nucleotide sequence: TGTGCCAGCAGCCTTGGACAGACTAATGAGCAGTTCTTC. The chain employs TRBV7-3 and TRBJ2-1, with D perhaps matching TRBD1 (6 bases). From germline, CDR1 is SGHTA and CDR2 FQGTGA. The ends were cut back, 5 bases at V and 7 bases at J, with 12 bases in the middle. CDR3 length equals 13 residues.